This T cell receptor beta chain comes out of a study of cytomegalovirus exposure and HLA in healthy donors. Study-wide background: Roughly 179 million T cells yielded more than 90 million unique TCR beta sequences, as an earlier analysis found.

Study-wide results and limits: Apart from CMV serostatus, no immune exposure information was available. By HLA locus, TCR association rates varied in a later analysis, with DRB1 showing the most and HLA-C the fewest.

The PCR made use of 60 Vbeta and 13 Jbeta primers. The protocol was immunoSEQ multiplex PCR, while the TCRdb copy is restricted to in-frame clones and leaves out a portion. The table has about 190,000 clones, roughly 81% seen once. Remarks on this clone: Its matching antigen is unknown.

Specimen: PBMCs. The origin of this receptor is a woman in her twenties or thirties in good health and CMV-seropositive.

CDR3 DNA: TGTGCCAGCAGTTTGTCGACTGGAGGCGGAGAGACCCAGTACTTC. It specifies CASSLSTGGGETQYF. J is TRBJ2-5 and V is TRBV28, with a possible D match to TRBD2 (5 bases). Trimming took 3 bases from V and 4 from J, leaving 15 bases between them. Germline V lookup: CDR1 MDHEN, CDR2 SYDVKM. The CDR3 runs 15 residues.